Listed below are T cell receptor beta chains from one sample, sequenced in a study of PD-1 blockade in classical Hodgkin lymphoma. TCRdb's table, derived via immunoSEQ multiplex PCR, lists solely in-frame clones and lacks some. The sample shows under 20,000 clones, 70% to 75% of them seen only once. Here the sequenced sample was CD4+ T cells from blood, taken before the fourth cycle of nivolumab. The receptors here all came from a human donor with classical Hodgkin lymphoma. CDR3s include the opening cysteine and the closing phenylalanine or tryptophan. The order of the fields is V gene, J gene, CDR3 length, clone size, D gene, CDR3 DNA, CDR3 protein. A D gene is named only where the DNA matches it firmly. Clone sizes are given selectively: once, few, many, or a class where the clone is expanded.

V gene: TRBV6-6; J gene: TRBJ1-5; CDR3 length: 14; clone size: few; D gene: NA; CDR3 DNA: TGTGCCAGCAGTCCAAGCAGGGGTAATCAGCCCCAGCATTTT; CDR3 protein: CASSPSRGNQPQHF
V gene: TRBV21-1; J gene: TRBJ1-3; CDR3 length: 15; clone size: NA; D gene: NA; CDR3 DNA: TGTGCCAGCAGCAAAGTCGTGGTCTCTGGAAACACCATATATTTT; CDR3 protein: CASSKVVVSGNTIYF
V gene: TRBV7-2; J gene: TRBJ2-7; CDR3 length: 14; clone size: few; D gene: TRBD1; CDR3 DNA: TGTGCCAGCAGCTTGCCAGGGGGCCCCTACGAGCAGTACTTC; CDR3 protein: CASSLPGGPYEQYF
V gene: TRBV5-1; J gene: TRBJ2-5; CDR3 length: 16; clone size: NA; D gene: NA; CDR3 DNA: TGCGTCAGCAGCTTCAATCCCGGGCCCCAAGCGGAGACCCAGTACTTC; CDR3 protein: CVSSFNPGPQAETQYF
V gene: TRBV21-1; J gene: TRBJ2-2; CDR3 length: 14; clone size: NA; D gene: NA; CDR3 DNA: TGTGCCAGCAGCCCCCGACAGTCCACCGGGGAGCTGTTTTTT; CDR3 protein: CASSPRQSTGELFF
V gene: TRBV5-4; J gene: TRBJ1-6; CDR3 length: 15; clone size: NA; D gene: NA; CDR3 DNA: TGTGCCAGCAGCGCCACCCAGGGACCGGCTTCACCCCTCCACTTT; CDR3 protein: CASSATQGPASPLHF
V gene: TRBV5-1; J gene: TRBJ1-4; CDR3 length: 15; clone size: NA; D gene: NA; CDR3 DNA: TGCGCCAGCAGCTTGGCCCCGGGGTCTTGGGAAAAACTGTTTTTT; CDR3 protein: CASSLAPGSWEKLFF
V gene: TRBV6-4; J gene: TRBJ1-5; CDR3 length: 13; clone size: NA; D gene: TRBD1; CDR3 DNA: TGTGCCAGCAGTAGACAGGGAGGTCAGCCCCAGCATTTT; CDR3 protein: CASSRQGGQPQHF
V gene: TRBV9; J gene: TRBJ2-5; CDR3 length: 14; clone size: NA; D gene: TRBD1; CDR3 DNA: TGTGCCAGCAGCGCCACAGGGGTCCAAGAGACCCAGTACTTC; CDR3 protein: CASSATGVQETQYF
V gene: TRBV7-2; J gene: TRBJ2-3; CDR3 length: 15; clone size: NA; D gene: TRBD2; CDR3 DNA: TGTGCCAGCAGCTTAGCGCTACTAGCGCCAGATACGCAGTATTTT; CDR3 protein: CASSLALLAPDTQYF
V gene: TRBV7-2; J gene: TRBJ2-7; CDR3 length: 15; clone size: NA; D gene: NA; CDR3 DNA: TGTGCCAGCAGCTTATCGGCGACTCCTTCCTACGAGCAGTACTTC; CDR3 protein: CASSLSATPSYEQYF
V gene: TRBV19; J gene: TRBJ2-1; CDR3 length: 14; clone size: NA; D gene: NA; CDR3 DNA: TGTGCCGACGGACCAGGCAGCTCCTACAATGAGCAGTTCTTC; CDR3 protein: CADGPGSSYNEQFF
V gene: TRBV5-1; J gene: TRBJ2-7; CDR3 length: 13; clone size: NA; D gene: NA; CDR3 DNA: TGCGCCAGCAGGTCAATAGGGACGAACGAGCAGTACTTC; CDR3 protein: CASRSIGTNEQYF
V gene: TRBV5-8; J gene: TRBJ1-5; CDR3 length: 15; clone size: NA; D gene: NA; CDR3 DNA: TGTGCCAGCAGCTTGTTTGGGGATAGCAATCAGCCCCAGCATTTT; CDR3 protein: CASSLFGDSNQPQHF
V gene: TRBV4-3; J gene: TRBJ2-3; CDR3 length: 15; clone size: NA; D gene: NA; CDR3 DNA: TGCGCCAGCAGCCAGAATCAGTTTCTGACAGATACGCAGTATTTT; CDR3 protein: CASSQNQFLTDTQYF
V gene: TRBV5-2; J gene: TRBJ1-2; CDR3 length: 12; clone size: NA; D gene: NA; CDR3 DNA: TGTGCCAGCAGCCCGGACAGGGATGGCTACACCTTC; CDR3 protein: CASSPDRDGYTF
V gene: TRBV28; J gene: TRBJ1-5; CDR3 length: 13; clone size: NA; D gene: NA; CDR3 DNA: TGTGCCAGCAGGGGACCTGGGAATCAGCCCCAGCATTTT; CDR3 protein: CASRGPGNQPQHF
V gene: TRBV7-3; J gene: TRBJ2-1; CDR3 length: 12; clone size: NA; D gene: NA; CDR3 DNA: TGTGCCAGCAGCAACGGGTTCGGAGAGCAGTTCTTC; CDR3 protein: CASSNGFGEQFF
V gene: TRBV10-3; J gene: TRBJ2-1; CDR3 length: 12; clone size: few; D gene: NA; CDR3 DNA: TGTGCCATCAGTGGTGTAGGCGGTGAGCAGTTCTTC; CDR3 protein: CAISGVGGEQFF
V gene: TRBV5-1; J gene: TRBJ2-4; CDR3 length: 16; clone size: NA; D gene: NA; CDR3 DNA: TGCGCCAGCAGCTCCGGCCTGGAATGGGGCAAAAACATTCAGTACTTC; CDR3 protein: CASSSGLEWGKNIQYF
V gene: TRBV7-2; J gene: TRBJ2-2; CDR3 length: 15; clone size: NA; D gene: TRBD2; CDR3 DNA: TGTGCCAGCAGCTTCTTACTAGCGGGAGAGGGGGAGCTGTTTTTT; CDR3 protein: CASSFLLAGEGELFF
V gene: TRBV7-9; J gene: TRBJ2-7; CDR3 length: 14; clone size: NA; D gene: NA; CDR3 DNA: TGTGCCAGCAGCTTAATGGAGTTGTCCTACGAGCAGTACTTC; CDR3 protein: CASSLMELSYEQYF
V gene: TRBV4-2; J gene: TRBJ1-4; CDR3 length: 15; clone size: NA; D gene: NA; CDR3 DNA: TGTGCCAGCAGCCGTTTACAAGCAACTAATGAAAAACTGTTTTTT; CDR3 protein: CASSRLQATNEKLFF
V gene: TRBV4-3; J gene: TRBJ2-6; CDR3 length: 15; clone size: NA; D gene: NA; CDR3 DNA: TGCGCCAGCAGCCACCAGGGTAGAGGGGCCAACGTCCTGACTTTC; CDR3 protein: CASSHQGRGANVLTF
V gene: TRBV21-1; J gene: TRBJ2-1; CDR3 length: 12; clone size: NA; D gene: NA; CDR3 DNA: TGTGCCAGCAGCAACAGGAACAATGAGCAGTTCTTC; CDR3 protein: CASSNRNNEQFF
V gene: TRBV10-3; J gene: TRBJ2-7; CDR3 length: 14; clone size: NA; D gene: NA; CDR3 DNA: TGTGCCATCAAAGGGGACACAGCCTTCTCCGAGCAGTACTTC; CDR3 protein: CAIKGDTAFSEQYF
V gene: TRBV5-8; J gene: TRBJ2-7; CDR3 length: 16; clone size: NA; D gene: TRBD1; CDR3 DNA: TGTGCCAGCAGCTTGACCGGGACAGGGGGTTCGTACGAGCAGTACTTC; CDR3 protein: CASSLTGTGGSYEQYF
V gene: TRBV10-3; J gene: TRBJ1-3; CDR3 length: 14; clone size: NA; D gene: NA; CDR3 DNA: TGTGCCATCAGTGAGACAGCCTCTGGAAACACCATATATTTT; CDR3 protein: CAISETASGNTIYF
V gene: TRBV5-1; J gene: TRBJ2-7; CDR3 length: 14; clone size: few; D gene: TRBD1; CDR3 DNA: TGCGCCAGCAGCCCCGGGACAGGGCCTTACGAGCAGTACTTC; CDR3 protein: CASSPGTGPYEQYF
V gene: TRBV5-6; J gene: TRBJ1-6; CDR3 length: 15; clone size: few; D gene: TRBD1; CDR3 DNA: TGTGCCAGCAGTACCATGGGACAGAATAATTCACCCCTCCACTTT; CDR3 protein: CASSTMGQNNSPLHF
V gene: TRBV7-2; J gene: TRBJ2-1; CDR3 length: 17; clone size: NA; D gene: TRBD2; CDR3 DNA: TGTGCCAGCAGCGCCAGCTATAGCGGGGGGGGGTACAATGAGCAGTTCTTC; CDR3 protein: CASSASYSGGGYNEQFF
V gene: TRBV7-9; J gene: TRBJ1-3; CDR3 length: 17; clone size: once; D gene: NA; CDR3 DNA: TGTGCCAGCAGCTTAGCGCGTGATTGGCCATCTGGAAACACCATATATTTT; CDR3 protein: CASSLARDWPSGNTIYF
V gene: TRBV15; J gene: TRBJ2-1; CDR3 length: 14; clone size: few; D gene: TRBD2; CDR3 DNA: TGTGCCACCAGCAGTGGGAGGGCGCCCAATGAGCAGTTCTTC; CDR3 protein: CATSSGRAPNEQFF
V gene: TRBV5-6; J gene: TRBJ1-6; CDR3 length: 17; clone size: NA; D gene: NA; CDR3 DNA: TGTGCCAGCAGCTTGGGCCCGACGGGCTCCTATAATTCACCCCTCCACTTT; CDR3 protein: CASSLGPTGSYNSPLHF
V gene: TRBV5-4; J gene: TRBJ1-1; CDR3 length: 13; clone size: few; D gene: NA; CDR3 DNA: TGTGCCAGCAGCTTGGAGTTGGACACTGAAGCTTTCTTT; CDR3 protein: CASSLELDTEAFF
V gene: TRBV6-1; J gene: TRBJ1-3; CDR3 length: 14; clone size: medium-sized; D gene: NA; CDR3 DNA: TGTGCCAGCAGGACTCGGGGGGCCGGAAACACCATATATTTT; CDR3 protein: CASRTRGAGNTIYF
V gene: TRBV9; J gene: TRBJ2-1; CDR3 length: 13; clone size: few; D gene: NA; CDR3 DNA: TGTGCCAGCAGCGTAGCCTCGGCCAGTGAGCAGTTCTTC; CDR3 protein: CASSVASASEQFF
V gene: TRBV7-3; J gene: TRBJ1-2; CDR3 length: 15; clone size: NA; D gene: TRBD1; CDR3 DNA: TGTGCCAGCAGGGAGGGGGCGTTGCTGGGCTATGGCTACACCTTC; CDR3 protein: CASREGALLGYGYTF
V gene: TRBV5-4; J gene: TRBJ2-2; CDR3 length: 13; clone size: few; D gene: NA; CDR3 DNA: TGTGCCAGCAGCTTGTGGGGACCCGGGGAGCTGTTTTTT; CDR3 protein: CASSLWGPGELFF
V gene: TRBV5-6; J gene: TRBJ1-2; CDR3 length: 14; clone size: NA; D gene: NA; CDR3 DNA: TGTGCCAGCAGCTTCGGGGGCGTTAGCTATGGCTACACCTTC; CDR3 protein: CASSFGGVSYGYTF
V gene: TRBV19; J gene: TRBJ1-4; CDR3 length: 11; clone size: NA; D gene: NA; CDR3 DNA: TGTGCCAGTAGTATCCGCGAAAAACTGTTTTTT; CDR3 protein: CASSIREKLFF
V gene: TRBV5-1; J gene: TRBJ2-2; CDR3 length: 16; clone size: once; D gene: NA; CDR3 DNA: TGCGCCAGCAGCTTCACGGGGGCCTACTACACCGGGGAGCTGTTTTTT; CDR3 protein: CASSFTGAYYTGELFF
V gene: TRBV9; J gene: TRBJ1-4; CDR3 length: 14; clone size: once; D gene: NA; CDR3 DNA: TGTGCCAGCGGTCCGACAGGAAGTAATGAAAAACTGTTTTTT; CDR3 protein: CASGPTGSNEKLFF
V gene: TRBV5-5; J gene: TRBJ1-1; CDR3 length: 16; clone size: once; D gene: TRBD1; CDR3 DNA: TGTGCCAGCAGCTTGGGACAGGGGGCGCGTTACACTGAAGCTTTCTTT; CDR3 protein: CASSLGQGARYTEAFF
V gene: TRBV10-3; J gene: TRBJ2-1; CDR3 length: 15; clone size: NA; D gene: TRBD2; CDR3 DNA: TGTGCCATCAGGGGCGGAGCGGGGGGCCACAATGAGCAGTTCTTC; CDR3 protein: CAIRGGAGGHNEQFF
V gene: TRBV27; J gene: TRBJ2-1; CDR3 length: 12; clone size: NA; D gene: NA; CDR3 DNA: TGTGCCAGCAAACCTCAAGGTTTGGGGCAGTTCTTC; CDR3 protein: CASKPQGLGQFF
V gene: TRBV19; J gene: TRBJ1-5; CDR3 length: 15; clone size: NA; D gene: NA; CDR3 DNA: TGTGCCAGTAGGGGTACAGGTAGTAACAATCAGCCCCAGCATTTT; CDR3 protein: CASRGTGSNNQPQHF
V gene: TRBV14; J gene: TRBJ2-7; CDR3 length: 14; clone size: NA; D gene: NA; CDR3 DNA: TGTGCCAGCAGTTTAGCAGGGGCATCCGGGGAGCAGTACTTC; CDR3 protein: CASSLAGASGEQYF
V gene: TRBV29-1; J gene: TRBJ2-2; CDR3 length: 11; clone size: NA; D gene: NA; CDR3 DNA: TGCAGCGTTCAAACGACAGGGGAGCTGTTTTTT; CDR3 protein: CSVQTTGELFF
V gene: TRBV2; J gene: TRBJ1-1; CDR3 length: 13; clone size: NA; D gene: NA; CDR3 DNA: TGTGCCAGCAGTGACAGCCAGTACACTGAAGCTTTCTTT; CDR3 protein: CASSDSQYTEAFF
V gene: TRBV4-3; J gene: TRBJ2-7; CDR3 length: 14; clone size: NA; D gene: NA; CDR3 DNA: TGCGCCAGCAGCCCCACCGGGGGGCCCTACGAGCAGTACTTC; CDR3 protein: CASSPTGGPYEQYF